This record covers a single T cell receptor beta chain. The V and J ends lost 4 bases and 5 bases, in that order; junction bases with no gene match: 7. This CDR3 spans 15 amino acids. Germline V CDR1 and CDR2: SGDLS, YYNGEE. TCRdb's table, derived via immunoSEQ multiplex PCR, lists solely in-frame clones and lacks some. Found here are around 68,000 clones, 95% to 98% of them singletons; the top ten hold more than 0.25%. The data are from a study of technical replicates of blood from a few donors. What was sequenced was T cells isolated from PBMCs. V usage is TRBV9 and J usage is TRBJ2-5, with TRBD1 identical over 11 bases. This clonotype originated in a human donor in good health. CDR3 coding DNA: TGTGCCAGCAGCCCCCGGGACAGGGGGTCTGAGACCCAGTACTTC. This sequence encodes CASSPRDRGSETQYF.